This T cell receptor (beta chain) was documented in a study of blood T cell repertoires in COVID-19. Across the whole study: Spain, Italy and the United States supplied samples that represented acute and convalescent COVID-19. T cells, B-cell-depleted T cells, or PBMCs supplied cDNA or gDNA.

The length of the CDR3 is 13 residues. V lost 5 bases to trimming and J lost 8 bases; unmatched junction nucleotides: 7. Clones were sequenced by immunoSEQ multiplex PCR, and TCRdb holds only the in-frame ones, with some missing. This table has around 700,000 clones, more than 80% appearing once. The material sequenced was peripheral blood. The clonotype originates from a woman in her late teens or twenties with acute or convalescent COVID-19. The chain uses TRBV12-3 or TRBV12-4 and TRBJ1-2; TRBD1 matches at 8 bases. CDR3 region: CASSRVTGVGYTF. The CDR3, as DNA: TGTGCCAGCAGTCGAGTGACAGGGGTGGGCTACACCTTC.